A selection of T cell receptor beta chains follows, all from one sample in a study of early T cells in non-severe SARS-CoV-2 infection. TCRdb processed the 5' RACE reads anew with MiXCR; each CDR3 protein has one entry. The sample includes approximately 90,000 distinct CDR3 sequences, roughly 11% of them seen just once. The sequencing used whole blood, collected at baseline. The receptors were sampled from an adult who was a healthcare worker with PCR-confirmed SARS-CoV-2 infection or an uninfected control (not recorded which). Each CDR3 is given without its conserved first and last residue. Fields, in order: V gene, CDR3 protein.

>TRBV20-1
SARVQGRESVNEQF
>TRBV19
ASRQSAGEGEQF
>TRBV20-1
SASEHGTGGNTIY
>TRBV20-1
SAPGRRYEQY
>TRBV29-1
SVEEGYLNTEAF
>TRBV19
ASDQGAGANVLT
>TRBV7-8
ASSLVGTNEKLF
>TRBV4-2
ASSQDLELAGVLVHEQY
>TRBV5-1
ASSRLTSGGTDTQY
>TRBV12-3/TRBV12-4
ASSLDSSSGANVLT
>TRBV20-1
SAGTGSGYT
>TRBV4-2
ASSQKRSGANVLT
>TRBV20-1
SARDPANYGYT
>TRBV19
ASSIYRLNEQF
>TRBV19
ASSITSGKPREQF
>TRBV10-1
ASSDFGSDEQF
>TRBV7-9
ASSLVAYNSPLH
>TRBV3-1
ASSQQTSDRTDTQY
>TRBV30
AWSSYSGNTIY
>TRBV6-2/TRBV6-3
ASRTLGDTGELF
>TRBV20-1
SATTGLAPYEQY
>TRBV12-3/TRBV12-4
ASREKTSANSYEQY
>TRBV20-1
SARDRLEYVDGYT
>TRBV2
ASSPRGLGNTIY
>TRBV27
ASSITENTGELF
>TRBV9
ASSPRQGTNYGYT
>TRBV6-1
ASSEAQGVQETQY
>TRBV27
ASSARTSGYNEQF
>TRBV27
ASSGGTETSGANVLT
>TRBV9
ASSVRQDNSPLH
>TRBV20-1
SASTTGTSGITALYNEQF
>TRBV20-1
SARDPASGRSVDEQY
>TRBV2
ASSNEGQGYGYT
>TRBV7-6
ASSSTGAFNSPLH
>TRBV9
ASSVLVGQGIGDTQY
>TRBV7-6
ASSLVRDYGYT
>TRBV6-1
ASNGRVEEKLF
>TRBV5-4
ASSLARGTGLREQY
>TRBV29-1
SAGTGSTGELF
>TRBV18
ASSRWTGQPGANVLI
>TRBV3-1
ASSQGGSSDGYT
>TRBV3-1
ASSQGGSSGIETQY
>TRBV5-1
ASSLASATGYEQY
>TRBV18
ASSPPDTSDTQY
>TRBV5-1
ASSRQVSGANVLT
>TRBV4-2
ASSSRLAGENEQF
>TRBV20-1
SAKQEANYGYT
>TRBV19
ASSMADTQY
>TRBV5-1
ASSLDGSQPQH
>TRBV30
ACVTSGRAVL
>TRBV5-4
ASSLGQGPDTEAF
>TRBV5-4
ASSLANTGELF
>TRBV4-1
ASSQEGNSNQPQH
>TRBV18
ASSPGASSYNEQF
>TRBV29-1
SVYDHPVQY
>TRBV6-2/TRBV6-3
ASSYSQVGQSYEQY